This T cell receptor (beta chain) emerged from a study of T cells in Graves' hyperthyroidism and ophthalmopathy. The CDR3 sequence is 14 residues long. V gave up 1 base and J gave up 2 bases, with 8 bases separating them. Per germline, CDR1 LNHDA and CDR2 SQIVND (reference sequence). Whole-study results and caveats: The authors' 13 V-J model separated ophthalmopathy from stable hyperthyroidism. In blood, most of the thyroid clonotypes expanded above 0.001 were also present.

This clonotype was counted many times. Its specificity is unknown. RNA transcripts provided the source from which TCR beta CDR3 regions were amplified. When the TCR CDR3 underwent first-round RT-PCR, the HTBI primer set was used. MiXCR, run by TCRdb on the multiplex PCR reads, gives a single entry per CDR3 protein. This sample has hundreds of thousands of distinct CDR3 sequences, with 14% found just once. Exclusion criteria comprised uncontrolled infection, other autoimmune disease, pregnancy or lactation. This chain connects TRBV19 to TRBJ1-1; D is undetermined. Sequenced: blood. The origin of this receptor is a woman aged 25 to 45 with Graves' hyperthyroidism that later progressed to Graves' ophthalmopathy. CDR3 in amino acids: CASSIGNSNTEAFF. The CDR3 nucleotides read TGTGCCAGTAGTATAGGCAACTCCAACACTGAAGCTTTCTTT.